These 20 T cell receptor beta chains originate from one sample sequenced in a study of blood T cells in healthy people across ages. A second PCR of 7 to 11 cycles used a sample-barcoded 5' primer and a J-beta primer mix. From the 5' RACE reads, TCRdb called clonotypes with MiXCR, one entry per CDR3 protein. Of fewer than 1.5 million distinct CDR3 sequences listed, around 39% are singletons. Source material: blood. These receptors were collected from a woman between 18 and 29 years old in good health.

Details on this clonotype: At one end, the junction sequence differs from germline, possibly due to a read error. CDR3 residues: CTSSQDVSGPDEQFF. CDR3 coding DNA: TGTACCAGCAGCCAAGATGTGTCAGGGCCCGATGAGCAGTTCTTC. The genes are TRBV4-2 and TRBJ2-1; TRBD1 is a possible D gene (5 bases). This CDR3 is built from 15 residues. Per the germline V gene, CDR1 is LGHNA and CDR2 is YNFKEQ.

This clonotype turned up a few times. The chain employs TRBV9 and TRBJ2-7; D might be TRBD1 or TRBD2, each matching 5 bases. The germline V and J ends were trimmed by 2 bases and 2 bases, with 11 bases remaining between them. CDR1 SGDLS and CDR2 YYNGEE come from the germline V gene. The CDR3 totals 14 residues. CDR3 sequence (DNA): TGTGCCAGCAGCGTTGGGGGTTACACCTACGAGCAGTACTTC. It yields the protein CASSVGGYTYEQYF. Full variable domain (outside the CDR3, taken from reference TRBV9 and TRBJ2-7): DSGVTQTPKHLITATGQRVTLRCSPRSGDLSVYWYQQSLDQGLQFLIQYYNGEERAKGNILERFSAQQFPDLHSELNLSSLELGDSALYFCASSVGGYTYEQYFGPGTRLTVT.

The chain recombines TRBV6-6 with TRBJ2-1; no clear D. The V end lost 5 bases, the J end lost 12 bases, and 2 bases lay between the germline ends. The CDR3 has 8 residues. Germline CDR1 MNHNY, CDR2 SVGAGI (reference sequence). This CDR3 is CASSGQFF. For the CDR3, the DNA is TGTGCCAGCAGTGGGCAGTTCTTC.

The chain couples TRBV6-1 to TRBJ1-2, with unresolved D. The CDR3 spans 10 residues. Deletions cut 3 bases from V and 8 bases from J, with 4 bases between. Germline lookup yields CDR1 MNHNS and CDR2 SASEGT. The CDR3 protein is CASSDEGYTF. CDR3 bases: TGTGCCAGCAGTGATGAAGGCTACACCTTC.

This clonotype was picked up one time. The chain combines TRBV30 with TRBJ1-1; no firm D call. Deletions cut 2 bases from V and 4 bases from J, with 8 bases between. Germline CDR1 is GTSNPN and CDR2 is SVGIG (reference sequence). The CDR3 runs to 12 residues. The CDR3 reads CAWSPDPTEAFF. The CDR3 DNA follows: TGTGCCTGGAGTCCCGATCCCACTGAAGCTTTCTTT.

This clonotype was seen a few times. The chain uses TRBV10-3 and TRBJ2-7; 11 bases are a match to TRBD1. The junction had 7 bases not matched to a gene; V was cut back by 4 bases and J by 2 bases. Germline CDR1 ENHRY, CDR2 SYGVKD. CDR3 length: 16 residues. CDR3 sequence reads: CAISANRDRGTYEQYF. Written as DNA, the CDR3 is TGTGCCATCAGTGCGAACCGGGACAGGGGGACCTACGAGCAGTACTTC.

This clonotype has just one count. This rearrangement joins TRBV2 to TRBJ1-1, with a tentative D call TRBD1 (5 bases). CDR3 size: 17 residues. V was cut by 1 base and J by 0 bases, with 15 bases left in between. CDR1 is SNHLY and CDR2 is FYNNEI in the germline V gene. The CDR3 DNA is TGTGCCAGCAGTGAAGGGTTCGGGGGGAGGATGAACACTGAAGCTTTCTTT. Translating gives CASSEGFGGRMNTEAFF. Supplemented by reference TRBV2 and TRBJ1-1, the full variable domain reads EPEVTQTPSHQVTQMGQEVILRCVPISNHLYFYWYRQILGQKVEFLVSFYNNEISEKSEIFDDQFSVERPDGSNFTLKIRSTKLEDSAMYFCASSEGFGGRMNTEAFFGQGTRLTVV.

CDR3: CSASVGTGDNQPQHF. CDR3 DNA: TGCAGTGCTAGTGTAGGGACAGGGGACAATCAGCCCCAGCATTTT. The rearrangement joins TRBV20-1 to TRBJ1-5, with 10 bases that match TRBD1. This CDR3 contains 15 residues. Germline CDR1 reads DFQATT; CDR2 reads SNEGSKA (reference sequence). With V trimmed by 3 bases and J by 3 bases, 5 bases remained unmatched.

The rearrangement joins TRBV2 to TRBJ2-7, with D perhaps matching TRBD2 (6 bases). With the DNA end fitting TRBJ2-5 better, the J assignment may be wrong. Germline V CDR1 and CDR2: SNHLY, FYNNEI. The CDR3 contains 14 residues. The chain's CDR3 is CASSRDSLRETQYF. In DNA form, the CDR3 reads TGTGCCAGCTCCCGGGACTCCCTCCGGGAGACCCAGTACTTC.

The rearrangement joins TRBV20-1 to TRBJ2-3, with TRBD2 identical over 10 bases. CDR3 length: 17 residues. Germline values: CDR1 DFQATT, CDR2 SNEGSKA (reference sequence). V was pared by 5 bases and J by 3 bases, with 14 bases of the junction left unmatched. The CDR3 DNA reads as TGCAGTGCTGCCCTCCTGCAGCGGGGGGGCTCAACAGATACGCAGTATTTT. The encoded protein is CSAALLQRGGSTDTQYF.

This sequence joins TRBV21-1 and TRBJ2-1; TRBD1, as called in the table, went unchecked against the DNA. TRBV21-1 has pseudogene status. This CDR3 region has 18 residues. The CDR3 DNA follows: TGTGCCAGCAGCAAAGGGGCCTTGGAGGGGGGCAAATACAATGAGCAGTTCTTC. It translates to CASSKGALEGGKYNEQFF.

CDR3 nucleotide sequence: TGTGCCAGCAGTTACGCGGCCGACAGCTCCGAGCAGTACTTC. Translated, it gives CASSYAADSSEQYF. The chain combines TRBV6-5 with TRBJ2-7; D perhaps matches TRBD1 (5 bases). CDR1 and CDR2 (germline): MNHEY, SVGAGI. The CDR3 has 14 residues. The V gene lost 2 bases and the J gene lost 6 bases, with 14 bases spanning the gap.

This clonotype was seen more than once but under ten times. The V gene is TRBV12-3 or TRBV12-4, the J gene TRBJ2-1; a possible D gene is TRBD1 (6 bases). This CDR3 comprises 15 residues. Trimming removed 0 bases from V and 6 bases from J, with 12 bases in between. The CDR3 loop is CASSLAQGKSNEQFF. The DNA of the CDR3 is TGTGCCAGCAGTTTAGCGCAGGGGAAATCCAATGAGCAGTTCTTC.

In this sample, this clonotype turned up a few times. The rearrangement joins TRBV2 to TRBJ1-2; TRBD1 is a possible D gene (5 bases). Germline CDR1 reads SNHLY; CDR2 reads FYNNEI. This CDR3 spans 18 amino acids. With 1 base removed from V and 4 bases from J, the gap between germline ends came to 22 bases. The CDR3 nucleotides are TGTGCCAGCAGTGAAGTCGGGGCCAGCTCCTCATTCGGCTATGGCTACACCTTC. Its translation: CASSEVGASSSFGYGYTF.

This chain uses TRBV5-1 with TRBJ1-1; 10 bases agree with TRBD1. The CDR3 length is 16 residues. From germline, CDR1 is SGHRS and CDR2 YFSETQ. V lost 3 bases, J lost 1 base, and 6 bases stayed unmatched. The DNA for the CDR3 is TGCGCCAGCAGCTCGGGACAGGGGTGGGGGAACACTGAAGCTTTCTTT. Translation: CASSSGQGWGNTEAFF.

The chain uses TRBV2 and TRBJ2-1, with 8 bases fitting TRBD1. V lost 6 bases and J lost 10; bases outside the gene matches: 11. CDR1 and CDR2 from the germline V gene are SNHLY and FYNNEI. This CDR3 has 14 residues. CDR3 sequence (DNA): TGTGCCAGCAGGGTCGACAGGGGATCCTACGAGCAGTTCTTC. This encodes CASRVDRGSYEQFF.

The chain recombines TRBV20-1 with TRBJ2-1; TRBD2 might be the D (6 bases). V was shortened by 6 bases and J by 0 bases, with 12 bases between the two germline ends. The CDR3 extends over 14 amino acids. The germline gives CDR1 DFQATT, CDR2 SNEGSKA (reference sequence). The CDR3 DNA reads TGCAGTGCGGATGGGGGGAGCTCCTACAATGAGCAGTTCTTC. This codes for CSADGGSSYNEQFF.

This clonotype was observed many times. The rearrangement joins TRBV14 to TRBJ2-1; 11 bases line up with TRBD2. The CDR3 length is 15 residues. The V and J ends lost 5 bases and 3 bases, in that order; junction bases with no gene match: 3. Per the germline V gene, CDR1 is SGHDN and CDR2 is FVKESK. CDR3 sequence: CASSIAGGRYNEQFF. CDR3 coding DNA: TGTGCCAGCAGCATAGCGGGGGGGCGCTACAATGAGCAGTTCTTC.

This clonotype was counted once. J is TRBJ1-1 and V is TRBV21-1; no check of the table's D call, TRBD1, against the DNA was made. TRBV21-1 is noted as a pseudogene. The CDR3 has 16 residues. CDR3 nucleotides: TGTGCCAGCAGAGGGGTAAAGGGGGCCTCGAACACTGAAGCTTTCTTT. Amino acid sequence: CASRGVKGASNTEAFF.

This clonotype was detected only a few times. The rearrangement joins TRBV29-1 to TRBJ1-2; 7 bases align to TRBD1. The CDR3 is made up of 15 amino acids. CDR1 is SQVTM and CDR2 is ANQGSEA in the germline V gene. V lost 5 bases, J lost 0 bases, and 9 bases stayed unmatched. The CDR3: CSVPGTEYSNYGYTF. CDR3 bases: TGCAGCGTTCCCGGGACAGAATATTCTAACTATGGCTACACCTTC.